This T cell receptor (beta chain) was profiled in a study of T cells in Graves' hyperthyroidism and ophthalmopathy. General observations from the study: Most thyroid-expanded clonotypes above 0.001 were also found in blood.

Investigators excluded patients with uncontrolled infection, other autoimmune disease, pregnancy or lactation. Each 10 ml fresh peripheral blood draw supplied the PBMCs. RNA transcripts provided the source from which TCR beta CDR3 regions were amplified. First-round RT-PCR targeting the TCR CDR3 was performed with the HTBI primer set. TCRdb ran MiXCR on the multiplex PCR reads and lists one entry per CDR3 protein. The data hold approximately 360,000 distinct CDR3 sequences, with more than 15% observed a single time. As concerns this clonotype: The antigen remains unidentified. A much larger clone differs by one base, so this may be a read error.

The CDR3 is 11 residues long. Trimming cost V 4 bases and J 0 bases, with 3 bases left between them. Per germline, CDR1 GTSNPN and CDR2 SVGIG (reference sequence). Material for sequencing was blood. The V and J genes are TRBV30 and TRBJ1-2, with unresolved D. The source of this sequence is a woman between 18 and 29 years old with Graves' hyperthyroidism that later progressed to Graves' ophthalmopathy. Here the CDR3 DNA reads TGTGCCTGGAATGCTAACTATGGCTACACCTTC. As protein: CAWNANYGYTF.